This T cell receptor beta chain is drawn from a study of TIL therapy for anti-PD-1-resistant metastatic lung cancer. Background on the study: Most patients had lung adenocarcinoma. General study findings and limits: Many TIL product clones were absent from baseline tumor, suggesting clonal contraction. Compared with baseline intratumoral T cells, expanded TIL cultures were more clonal and less diverse (about 6% vs 30%).

The V gene lost 4 bases and the J gene lost 7 bases, with 18 bases spanning the gap. CDR3 length: 15 residues. Germline CDR1 MDHEN, CDR2 SYDVKM. The libraries were made with immunoSEQ v3. Each library reached 2 million or so read pairs, or about 5-6 million at deep level. Only in-frame clones appear in the TCRdb table, and some are missing; sequencing was by immunoSEQ multiplex PCR. Seen here are about 50,000 clones, roughly 70% observed once, and the top ten hold 5.6%. Time point here: pre-treatment sample, taken before nivolumab and TIL therapy. Pleural nodules or supraclavicular lymph nodes made up most of the excised metastases sampled. Worth noting for this clone: Its antigen is undetermined.

The V gene is TRBV28, the J gene TRBJ2-3; TRBD1 might be the D (6 bases). This clonotype originated in a person between 25 and 80 years old with non-small cell lung cancer. Sequences were derived from tumor tissue, sampled at baseline. The CDR3 coding sequence is TGTGCCAGCAGTTCTCCGGGAACCAGGGGCTATACGCAGTATTTT. Translation gives CASSSPGTRGYTQYF.